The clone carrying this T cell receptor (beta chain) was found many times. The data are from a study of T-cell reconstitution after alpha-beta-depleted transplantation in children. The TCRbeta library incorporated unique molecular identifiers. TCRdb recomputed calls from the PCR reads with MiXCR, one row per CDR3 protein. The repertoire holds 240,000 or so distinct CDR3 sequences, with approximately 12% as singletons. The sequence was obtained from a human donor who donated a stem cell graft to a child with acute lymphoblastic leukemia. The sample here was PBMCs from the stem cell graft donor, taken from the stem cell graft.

The CDR3 bases are TGCAGTGCACCTCAGGGGTCCACCTCCTACAATGAGCAGTTCTTC. Protein sequence: CSAPQGSTSYNEQFF. The chain couples TRBV20-1 to TRBJ2-1, with a possible D match to TRBD1 (6 bases). CDR3 length equals 15 residues. Deletions cut 6 bases from V and 0 bases from J, with 15 bases between. The V gene's germline CDR1 is DFQATT and CDR2 SNEGSKA (reference sequence).